This T cell receptor beta chain was profiled in a study of T cell responses to AZD1222 COVID-19 vaccine. This CDR3 comprises 12 residues. Deletions cut 6 bases from V and 7 bases from J, with 10 bases between. The method was immunoSEQ multiplex PCR; TCRdb's version includes in-frame clones alone and lacks a portion of them. The table lists 150,000 to 200,000 clones, 88% of them singletons. Sequencing used peripheral blood, obtained on day 0 of AZD1222 vaccination. The chain uses TRBV12-3 or TRBV12-4 and TRBJ2-1; D tentatively reads TRBD1 or TRBD2 (5 bases each). The receptor was isolated from an adult in good health. The CDR3 sequence: CASRDEGNEQFF. CDR3 in DNA: TGTGCCAGCAGAGATGAGGGGAATGAGCAGTTCTTC.